These 24 T cell receptor beta chains were all obtained from the same sample, sequenced in a study of T-cell memory formation after mild COVID-19. TCRdb independently ran MiXCR on the 5' RACE reads; one entry per CDR3 protein. The sample holds hundreds of thousands of distinct CDR3 sequences; roughly 15% are singletons and the top ten take about a fifth. The material sequenced was PBMCs or a T cell subset sorted from them (not recorded which). These TCRs come from a man aged 18 to 29 who had mild COVID-19 (a few samples of this study predate the infection). Cell type and time point are not known.

This clonotype was counted a few times. This chain joins TRBV7-3 and TRBJ2-2, with 7 bases lining up with TRBD1. The V and J ends lost 4 bases and 4 bases, in that order; junction bases with no gene match: 6. The V gene's germline CDR1 is SGHTA and CDR2 FQGTGA. The CDR3 extends over 15 amino acids. CDR3 loop: CASSSRQGSTGELFF. The DNA of the CDR3 is TGTGCCAGCAGCTCTCGACAGGGAAGCACCGGGGAGCTGTTTTTT. The full variable domain, its missing parts supplied by reference TRBV7-3 and TRBJ2-2, is GAGVSQTPSNKVTEKGKYVELRCDPISGHTALYWYRQSLGQGPEFLIYFQGTGAADDSGLPNDRFFAVRPEGSVSTLKIQRTERGDSAVYLCASSSRQGSTGELFFGEGSRLTVL.

The chain couples TRBV11-2 to TRBJ2-1, with D tentatively TRBD1 or TRBD2 (5 bases each). The CDR3 contains 13 residues. The V and J ends lost 2 bases and 4 bases respectively, with 6 bases between them. CDR1 and CDR2 from the germline V gene are SGHAT and FQNNGV. The CDR3 loop is CASSLWGYNEQFF. The CDR3 nucleotides read TGTGCCAGCAGCTTATGGGGGTACAATGAGCAGTTCTTC.

This chain joins TRBV4-3 and TRBJ1-6; TRBD1 matches 8 bases. V shed 0 bases and J 10 bases; nucleotides not matched to a gene: 5. The CDR3 totals 15 residues. CDR1 and CDR2 from the germline V gene are LGHNA and YSLEER. CDR3 sequence reads: CASSQETRDRSPLHF. The DNA of the CDR3 is TGCGCCAGCAGCCAAGAGACCCGGGACAGGTCACCCCTCCACTTT.

This clonotype was seen at least ten times. CDR3 protein: CASSQEPPGQGKETQYF. In DNA, the CDR3 is TGCGCCAGCAGCCAAGAGCCTCCGGGACAGGGGAAAGAGACCCAGTACTTC. The chain recombines TRBV4-3 with TRBJ2-5; 10 nucleotides agree with TRBD1. The CDR3 sequence is 17 residues long. Trimming cost V 0 bases and J 3 bases; bases outside gene matches: 7. The germline V gene encodes CDR1 LGHNA and CDR2 YSLEER.

This clonotype turned up a few times. The rearrangement joins TRBV7-8 to TRBJ2-7, with 10 bases fitting TRBD2. This CDR3 spans 13 amino acids. V was pared by 6 bases and J by 7 bases, with 6 bases of the junction left unmatched. Germline assignment: CDR1 SGHVS and CDR2 FQNEAQ. The CDR3 spells CASRPLAGEEQYV. DNA of the CDR3: TGTGCCAGCAGACCTCTAGCGGGGGAAGAGCAGTACGTC.

The V call is TRBV11-2, the J call TRBJ1-2, with 8 bases aligning to TRBD1. Trimming took 7 bases from V and 6 from J; bases not matched to a gene: 13. The CDR3 contains 15 residues. Germline values: CDR1 SGHAT, CDR2 FQNNGV. CDR3 nucleotide sequence: TGTGCCAGCACGCCAGCGGGACAGGCTAGGGATGGCTACACCTTC. Translation gives CASTPAGQARDGYTF.

This clonotype was counted a few times. The chain uses TRBV7-2 and TRBJ2-3, with a tentative D call TRBD2 (5 bases). Trimming removed 4 bases from V and 2 bases from J, with 10 bases in between. The CDR3 is 14 residues long. Germline V lookup: CDR1 SGHTA, CDR2 FQGNSA. Here the CDR3 reads CASSSDFYTDTQYF. In nucleotides, the CDR3 is TGTGCCAGCAGCTCGGACTTCTACACAGATACGCAGTATTTT.

The chain couples TRBV9 to TRBJ1-2; maybe TRBD1 (6 bases). Germline lookup yields CDR1 SGDLS and CDR2 YYNGEE. V was clipped by 3 bases and J by 7 bases, with 13 bases between them. CDR3 length: 13 residues. DNA for the CDR3: TGTGCCAGCAGCGCAGGTGGGGGCGCTGGCTACACCTTC. This sequence encodes CASSAGGGAGYTF.

V is TRBV18 and J is TRBJ1-6; 9 bases align to TRBD1. CDR3 length: 16 amino acids. Germline V CDR1 and CDR2: KGHSH, LQKENI. The ends lost 6 bases at V and 7 bases at J; junction bases unmatched: 10. The CDR3 sequence is CASSPTGGFLNSPLHF. CDR3 sequence (DNA): TGTGCCAGCTCTCCTACAGGGGGCTTCCTGAATTCACCCCTCCACTTT. The complete variable domain, with remaining parts taken from reference TRBV18 and TRBJ1-6, reads NAGVMQNPRHLVRRRGQEARLRCSPMKGHSHVYWYRQLPEEGLKFMVYLQKENIIDESGMPKERFSAEFPKEGPSILRIQQVVRGDSAAYFCASSPTGGFLNSPLHFGNGTRLTVT.

The CDR3 reads CSAVPSLLGGTEAFF. In DNA form, the CDR3 reads TGCAGCGCCGTACCCTCACTCCTGGGGGGCACTGAAGCTTTCTTT. The rearrangement uses TRBV29-1 and TRBJ1-1, with D maybe TRBD1 (5 bases). The germline CDR1 and CDR2 sequences are SQVTM and ANQGSEA. V lost 7 bases and J lost 4, with 22 bases in between. This CDR3 region has 15 residues.

This clonotype was detected a few times. The chain couples TRBV12-3 or TRBV12-4 to TRBJ2-3; D perhaps matches TRBD2 (6 bases). This CDR3 is built from 13 residues. Trimming took off 3 bases at V and 5 bases at J, with 9 bases between the two ends. The CDR3 is CASSLQEGDTQYF. CDR3 DNA: TGTGCCAGCAGTTTGCAGGAGGGAGATACGCAGTATTTT.

This clonotype came up once. V and J are TRBV21-1 and TRBJ2-7; the D call of TRBD1 is as the table states it, not checked on the DNA. TRBV21-1 is listed as a pseudogene. The CDR3 has 18 residues. CDR3 DNA sequence: TGTGCCAGCAGCAAACCCGGGAAGGGGGCAGATGAAACTTACGAGCAGTACTTC. Translated: CASSKPGKGADETYEQYF.

The V call is TRBV7-3, the J call TRBJ2-7; D is unclear. V lost 3 bases, J lost 6 bases, and 9 bases lay in between. CDR3 length: 12 amino acids. Germline V CDR1 and CDR2: SGHTA, FQGTGA. The CDR3 sequence is CASSLLVCEQYV. The CDR3 DNA sequence: TGTGCCAGCAGCTTGTTAGTTTGCGAGCAGTACGTC.

The genes are TRBV19 and TRBJ2-3; possible D gene TRBD2, 6 bases. Trimming shortened V by 2 bases and J by 3 bases, and 21 bases separated the two germline ends. The germline V gene encodes CDR1 LNHDA and CDR2 SQIVND (reference sequence). The CDR3 totals 18 residues. The CDR3 region has the DNA TGTGCCAGTAGTATAAGGAGGGTCGGGACCATACGGACAGATACGCAGTATTTT. This codes for CASSIRRVGTIRTDTQYF. Using reference TRBV19 and TRBJ2-3 for the parts outside the CDR3, the full variable domain is DGGITQSPKYLFRKEGQNVTLSCEQNLNHDAMYWYRQDPGQGLRLIYYSQIVNDFQKGDIAEGYSVSREKKESFPLTVTSAQKNPTAFYLCASSIRRVGTIRTDTQYFGPGTRLTVL.

The chain links TRBV5-1 to TRBJ2-2; D is tentatively TRBD1 or TRBD2 (6 bases each). This CDR3 contains 15 residues. Trimming removed 4 bases at V and 7 bases at J, with 17 bases between. Germline loops: CDR1 SGHRS, CDR2 YFSETQ. The CDR3 sequence: CASSRSWGADGELFF. Here the CDR3 DNA reads TGCGCCAGCAGCCGATCTTGGGGGGCTGACGGGGAGCTGTTTTTT.

This clonotype was found many times. CDR3 DNA sequence: TGCGCCAGCAGCCCTCGGATGACCACAGATACGCAGTATTTT. It specifies CASSPRMTTDTQYF. The chain is built from TRBV4-3 and TRBJ2-3; D gene uncertain. This CDR3 is built from 14 residues. CDR1 is LGHNA, CDR2 YSLEER, per germline. V was cut by 4 bases and J by 2 bases, with 10 bases left in between.

This clonotype was recorded a few times. The chain joins TRBV7-9 to TRBJ1-2; 8 bases fit TRBD1. The trim removed 4 bases at V and 5 bases at J, leaving 12 bases unmatched. The length of the CDR3 is 16 residues. Germline V gene data show CDR1 as SEHNR and CDR2 as FQNEAQ (reference sequence). CDR3 sequence reads: CASSSTGQGERYGYTF. CDR3 sequence (DNA): TGTGCCAGCAGCTCCACCGGACAGGGAGAGAGATATGGCTACACCTTC.

This clonotype was detected a few times. The chain combines TRBV7-3 with TRBJ2-7; D is unresolved. The CDR3 runs 15 residues. Germline V gene data show CDR1 as SGHTA and CDR2 as FQGTGA. Trimming shortened V by 2 bases and J by 6 bases, and 17 bases separated the two germline ends. The CDR3 sequence is CASSLRPSPLGEQYF. Here the CDR3 DNA reads TGTGCCAGCAGCTTACGTCCCAGCCCGCTGGGCGAGCAGTACTTC.

This clonotype was observed a handful of times. V gene TRBV20-1 combines with J gene TRBJ1-2; TRBD1 aligns across 12 bases. There are 15 residues in the CDR3. Losses at the gene ends were 3 bases for V and 3 bases for J; bases not matched to a gene: 5. Germline CDR1 DFQATT, CDR2 SNEGSKA (reference sequence). DNA for the CDR3: TGCAGTGCTAGTCCTGGGACAGGGGGCGACTATGGCTACACCTTC. Encoded protein: CSASPGTGGDYGYTF.

A few counts support this clonotype. The CDR3 DNA is TGTGCCAGCAGCTTCCTAGCGGCGTACTCCTACGAGCAGTACTTC. Protein: CASSFLAAYSYEQYF. The J gene is TRBJ2-7, the V gene TRBV5-6; 7 nucleotides agree with TRBD2. V lost 2 bases to trimming and J lost 0 bases; unmatched junction nucleotides: 5. The CDR3 is 15 residues long. Looked up from germline, CDR1 is SGHDT and CDR2 is YYEEEE.

Only a few counts were recorded for this clonotype. The gene calls are TRBV7-2 and TRBJ2-2; D gene unclear. The V end lost 5 bases, the J end lost 7 bases, and 8 bases lay between the germline ends. Germline-derived CDR1 and CDR2 are SGHTA and FQGNSA. This CDR3 region has 12 residues. This CDR3 is CASSLGLGELFF. The CDR3 DNA reads TGTGCCAGCAGCCTCGGTCTCGGGGAGCTGTTTTTT.

This chain uses TRBV5-5 with TRBJ2-3; D unclear. Trimming stripped 4 bases from V and 6 bases from J, with 12 bases between. The CDR3 length is 13 residues. Germline V gene data show CDR1 as SGHKS and CDR2 as YYEKEE (reference sequence). CDR3 DNA sequence: TGTGCCAGCAGCCAGGCCCTAGGGGATACGCAGTATTTT. Protein: CASSQALGDTQYF. Complete variable domain (other parts from reference TRBV5-5 and TRBJ2-3): DAGVTQSPTHLIKTRGQQVTLRCSPISGHKSVSWYQQVLGQGPQFIFQYYEKEERGRGNFPDRFSARQFPNYSSELNVNALLLGDSALYLCASSQALGDTQYFGPGTRLTVL.

The V and J genes are TRBV12-3 or TRBV12-4 and TRBJ1-2; D gene uncertain. The V gene lost 5 bases and the J gene lost 7 bases, with 17 bases spanning the gap. The CDR3 runs to 14 residues. CDR3 loop: CASSQIRTAGGYTF. The CDR3 coding sequence is TGTGCCAGCAGTCAGATACGTACCGCTGGTGGCTACACCTTC.

The sample holds many counts of this clonotype. The chain joins TRBV4-3 to TRBJ2-1, with 9 positions matching TRBD1. CDR1 and CDR2 (germline): LGHNA, YSLEER. CDR3 length: 16 residues. V lost 3 bases and J lost 6; bases outside the gene matches: 9. The CDR3 DNA is TGCGCCAGCAGCCAGGGGCCGGGACAGGGTAGCAATGAGCAGTTCTTC. It specifies CASSQGPGQGSNEQFF.